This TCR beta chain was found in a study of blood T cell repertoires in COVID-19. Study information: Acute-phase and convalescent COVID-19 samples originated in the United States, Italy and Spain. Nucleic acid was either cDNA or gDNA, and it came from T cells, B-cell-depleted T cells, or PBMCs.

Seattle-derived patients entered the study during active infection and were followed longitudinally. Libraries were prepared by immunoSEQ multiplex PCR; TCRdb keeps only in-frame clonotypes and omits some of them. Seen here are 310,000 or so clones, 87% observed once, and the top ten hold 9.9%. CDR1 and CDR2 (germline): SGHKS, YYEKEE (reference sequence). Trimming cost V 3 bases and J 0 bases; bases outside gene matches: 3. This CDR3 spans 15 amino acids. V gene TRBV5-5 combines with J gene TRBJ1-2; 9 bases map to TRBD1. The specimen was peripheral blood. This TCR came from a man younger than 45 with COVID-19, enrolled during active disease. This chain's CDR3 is CASSWGQGSNYGYTF. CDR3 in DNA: TGTGCCAGCAGCTGGGGACAGGGATCTAACTATGGCTACACCTTC.